A selection of T cell receptor beta chains follows, all from one sample in a study of human T cells and chemical hapten exposure. TCRdb reanalysed the RACE reads using MiXCR and keeps one entry per CDR3 protein. Here the sample spans roughly 40,000 distinct CDR3 sequences, approximately 10% being singletons. Sequencing was performed on whole blood, taken in connection with sensitization to the hapten diphenylcyclopropenone (DPC). The origin of the receptors is a man in his thirties or forties with alopecia areata. Some clones in this sample may be carry-over from other donors' samples. CDR3s include the opening cysteine and the closing phenylalanine or tryptophan. A D gene is named only where the DNA matches it firmly. Clone size is given for some rows only: seen once, a few or many times, or a class if the clone is expanded.

cdr3_aa,cdr3_nt,clone_size,d_call,j_call,v_call
CASSIPITSGRNEQFF,TGTGCCAGTAGTATCCCGATAACTAGCGGAAGGAACGAGCAGTTCTTC,few,TRBD2,TRBJ2-1,TRBV19
CASSVTWGTYNEQFF,TGTGCCAGCAGCGTAACCTGGGGGACCTACAATGAGCAGTTCTTC,many,.,TRBJ2-1,TRBV9
CSALGRLDTQYF,TGCAGTGCCCTAGGACGGCTGGATACGCAGTATTTT,few,.,TRBJ2-3,TRBV20-1
CASSQAPAGLNTEAFF,TGCGCCAGCAGCCAAGCCCCGGCAGGCTTGAACACTGAAGCTTTCTTT,many,.,TRBJ1-1,TRBV4-1
CSVMSRGAQGYSPLHF,TGCAGTGTTATGTCTCGGGGGGCGCAAGGATACTCACCCCTCCACTTT,.,.,TRBJ1-6,TRBV20-1
CASSVGPGGVTDTQYF,TGTGCCAGCAGCGTAGGCCCCGGGGGTGTAACAGATACGCAGTATTTT,many,.,TRBJ2-3,TRBV9
CSVEWWSSYNEQFF,TGCAGCGTTGAATGGTGGAGCTCCTACAATGAGCAGTTCTTC,.,.,TRBJ2-1,TRBV29-1
CSVVGGSSYNEQFF,TGCAGCGTTGTGGGCGGGAGCTCCTACAATGAGCAGTTCTTC,many,TRBD2,TRBJ2-1,TRBV29-1
CSAKTGEAGNEQFF,TGCAGTGCTAAAACAGGGGAGGCGGGCAATGAGCAGTTCTTC,many,.,TRBJ2-1,TRBV20-1
CASTPLGQGGNTEAFF,TGTGCCAGCACTCCCCTCGGACAGGGCGGGAACACTGAAGCTTTCTTT,many,TRBD1,TRBJ1-1,TRBV12-3/TRBV12-4
CASSQDGSGTEAFF,TGTGCCAGCAGCCAAGACGGCTCGGGGACTGAAGCTTTCTTT,many,.,TRBJ1-1,TRBV6-5
CASSQDTWDQYF,TGTGCCAGCAGCCAAGATACTTGGGACCAGTACTTC,many,.,TRBJ2-4,TRBV14
CASSSPRGHAGELFF,TGTGCCAGCAGTTCACCCCGAGGGCACGCCGGGGAGCTGTTTTTT,many,.,TRBJ2-2,TRBV12-3/TRBV12-4
CASSWKIPSSYNEQFF,TGTGCCAGCAGTTGGAAAATTCCGAGCTCCTACAATGAGCAGTTCTTC,many,.,TRBJ2-1,TRBV12-3/TRBV12-4
CSATRAYPFPGELFF,TGCAGTGCTACGCGTGCATACCCCTTTCCCGGGGAGCTGTTTTTT,many,.,TRBJ2-2,TRBV20-1
CSATDRYNEQFF,TGCAGTGCAACAGACAGATACAATGAGCAGTTCTTC,few,.,TRBJ2-1,TRBV20-1
CSVKTQWDSPLHF,TGCAGCGTTAAGACGCAGTGGGATTCACCCCTCCACTTT,.,.,TRBJ1-6,TRBV29-1
CASSLALSDTQYF,TGTGCCAGCAGCTTAGCCTTGTCAGATACGCAGTATTTT,many,.,TRBJ2-3,TRBV7-6
CASSLRGKGWHEKLFF,TGTGCCAGCAGCCTTCGAGGGAAAGGATGGCATGAAAAACTGTTTTTT,.,.,TRBJ1-4,TRBV13
CASSHRTADTEAFF,TGTGCCAGCAGCCATCGGACAGCTGACACTGAAGCTTTCTTT,.,.,TRBJ1-1,TRBV11-3
CASSLGVGQGGSNQPQHF,TGTGCCAGCAGTTTAGGGGTCGGGCAGGGCGGGAGCAATCAGCCCCAGCATTTT,few,.,TRBJ1-5,TRBV27
CASSYWGTLNTGELFF,TGTGCCAGCAGTTACTGGGGGACTTTGAACACCGGGGAGCTGTTTTTT,many,.,TRBJ2-2,TRBV6-5
CASNPRPSSVNEQFF,TGTGCCAGCAACCCACGCCCCTCTTCTGTCAATGAGCAGTTCTTC,many,.,TRBJ2-1,TRBV12-3/TRBV12-4
CASSYYRGGRAPGELFF,TGTGCCAGCAGTTACTATCGAGGGGGGAGGGCCCCCGGGGAGCTGTTTTTT,many,.,TRBJ2-2,TRBV6-2/TRBV6-3
CASRRDRVNTEAFF,TGTGCCAGCAGAAGGGACAGGGTTAACACTGAAGCTTTCTTT,many,TRBD1,TRBJ1-1,TRBV28
CASSLDRADGELFF,TGTGCCAGCAGCTTAGACAGGGCGGACGGGGAGCTGTTTTTT,.,.,TRBJ2-2,TRBV7-9